Shown below are 8 T cell receptor beta chains from a single sample sequenced in a study of chemoradiotherapy in HPV16-positive cancers. Generated by immunoSEQ multiplex PCR, the TCRdb table keeps only in-frame clones and is missing some. Among about 30,000 clones listed, around four fifths were seen once. The starting material was blood, obtained from a patient who underwent chemoradiotherapy. The source is a human donor with HPV-associated anogenital cancer.

The genes are TRBV7-2 and TRBJ1-5; 7 positions match TRBD1. CDR1 is SGHTA and CDR2 is FQGNSA in the germline V gene. The CDR3 runs to 14 residues. V dropped 3 bases and J dropped 10; count of bases not matched to a gene: 9. The CDR3 sequence: CASSFQTGKEPQHF. The DNA of the CDR3 is TGTGCCAGCAGCTTTCAGACAGGGAAGGAACCCCAGCATTTT.

This chain uses TRBV19 with TRBJ2-2; D possibly corresponds to TRBD1 (6 bases). This CDR3 is built from 14 residues. The ends were cut back, 1 base at V and 7 bases at J, with 10 bases in the middle. Looked up from germline, CDR1 is LNHDA and CDR2 is SQIVND (reference sequence). The CDR3 sequence is CASSIAGVDGELFF. The CDR3 DNA is TGTGCCAGTAGTATAGCAGGGGTAGACGGGGAGCTGTTTTTT. The whole variable domain, remainder taken from reference TRBV19 and TRBJ2-2, is DGGITQSPKYLFRKEGQNVTLSCEQNLNHDAMYWYRQDPGQGLRLIYYSQIVNDFQKGDIAEGYSVSREKKESFPLTVTSAQKNPTAFYLCASSIAGVDGELFFGEGSRLTVL.

J is TRBJ1-5 and V is TRBV2, with no clear D. Germline V gene sequence: CDR1 SNHLY, CDR2 FYNNEI. The CDR3 is 12 residues long. Trimming left V 4 bases short and J 7 bases short, with 8 bases between. The DNA for the CDR3 is TGTGCCAGCAGTGTTCGAGGGCAGCCCCAGCATTTT. Its protein product is CASSVRGQPQHF.

In its sample, this clone was seen once. J is TRBJ2-5 and V is TRBV11-2; D might be TRBD2 (6 bases). CDR3 length: 15 residues. The V end lost 0 bases, the J end lost 3 bases, and 11 bases lay between the germline ends. CDR1 is SGHAT, CDR2 FQNNGV, per germline. The CDR3 sequence: CASSLEARGEETQYF. In DNA form, the CDR3 reads TGTGCCAGCAGCTTAGAAGCCCGCGGGGAAGAGACCCAGTACTTC.

The chain recombines TRBV11-3 with TRBJ1-3; D gene unclear. CDR1 and CDR2 (germline): SGHNT, YENEEA. V dropped 1 base and J dropped 7 bases, with 14 bases sitting between them. The CDR3 length is 15 residues. CDR3 nucleotide sequence: TGTGCCAGCAGCTTAGCAGCTAGCAATAATAACACCATATATTTT. Its protein product is CASSLAASNNNTIYF.

The chain joins TRBV7-6 to TRBJ1-4; D remains unclear. Looked up from germline, CDR1 is SGHVS and CDR2 is FNYEAQ. Deletions cut 1 base from V and 8 bases from J, with 11 bases between. The CDR3 extends over 14 amino acids. CDR3 in amino acids: CASSLVSTGEKLFF. The DNA for the CDR3 is TGTGCCAGCAGCTTAGTGTCTACCGGGGAAAAACTGTTTTTT.

This chain uses TRBV2 with TRBJ1-5; weak D call: TRBD1 (6 bases). V was trimmed by 7 bases and J by 2 bases, leaving 15 bases between them. The CDR3 has 15 residues. Germline V gene lookup returns CDR1 SNHLY and CDR2 FYNNEI. The CDR3 loop is CASMGGGAGNQPQHF. The CDR3 DNA sequence: TGTGCCAGCATGGGAGGGGGGGCGGGCAATCAGCCCCAGCATTTT.

CDR3 loop: CASSKAILNQPQHF. The CDR3 DNA follows: TGTGCCAGCAGCAAAGCCATCCTCAATCAGCCCCAGCATTTT. The chain links TRBV21-1 to TRBJ1-5. TRBV21-1 is a recognized pseudogene. The CDR3 spans 14 residues.